These 5 T cell receptor beta chains came from one sample sequenced in a study of blood T cell repertoires in COVID-19. TCRdb's table, derived via immunoSEQ multiplex PCR, lists solely in-frame clones and lacks some. The sample includes a few hundred thousand clones, approximately 82% of them seen just once. Sequencing was carried out using peripheral blood. The receptors originated from a man aged 60 to 69 who had recovered from COVID-19.

CDR3 amino acids: CASSFSGLTNEKLFF. The CDR3, as DNA: TGTGCCAGCAGTTTTTCGGGACTAACTAATGAAAAACTGTTTTTT. The V gene is TRBV28, the J gene TRBJ1-4; D possibly corresponds to TRBD1 (5 bases). Trimming stripped 3 bases from V and 1 base from J, with 9 bases between. There are 15 residues in the CDR3. Per germline, CDR1 MDHEN and CDR2 SYDVKM. Using reference TRBV28 and TRBJ1-4 for the parts outside the CDR3, the full variable domain is DVKVTQSSRYLVKRTGEKVFLECVQDMDHENMFWYRQDPGLGLRLIYFSYDVKMKEKGDIPEGYSVSREKKERFSLILESASTNQTSMYLCASSFSGLTNEKLFFGSGTQLSVL.

This rearrangement joins TRBV6-1 to TRBJ1-5; maybe TRBD1 (6 bases). Germline lookup yields CDR1 MNHNS and CDR2 SASEGT. V lost 3 bases and J 4 bases, leaving 13 bases between the germline ends. The CDR3 extends over 15 amino acids. CDR3: CASSEPGVRNQPQHF. CDR3 in DNA: TGTGCCAGCAGTGAGCCAGGGGTTCGGAATCAGCCCCAGCATTTT.

This chain connects TRBV19 to TRBJ2-1; 12 nucleotides agree with TRBD2. Germline CDR1 is LNHDA and CDR2 is SQIVND (reference sequence). With V trimmed by 0 bases and J by 5 bases, 5 bases remained unmatched. The CDR3 length is 17 residues. The DNA of the CDR3 is TGTGCCAGTAGTATAGATGGGACTAGCGGGCCTAACAATGAGCAGTTCTTC. It specifies CASSIDGTSGPNNEQFF.

In DNA form, the CDR3 reads TGTGCCAGCAGTCGAGTTACAGGGCCCGAAGCCAAAAACATTCAGTACTTC. The encoded protein is CASSRVTGPEAKNIQYF. The chain recombines TRBV6-6 with TRBJ2-4, with a weak D call TRBD1 (6 bases). The CDR3 spans 17 residues. The ends were cut back, 5 bases at V and 0 bases at J, with 17 bases in the middle. Germline CDR1 reads MNHNY; CDR2 reads SVGAGI (reference sequence).

There are a few counts of this clone. The V call is TRBV7-9, the J call TRBJ1-2, with D maybe TRBD1 (5 bases). V lost 6 bases to trimming and J lost 6 bases, with 11 bases between them. Germline CDR1 is SEHNR and CDR2 is FQNEAQ (reference sequence). The CDR3 is 12 residues long. The CDR3 reads CASSLAGDGYTF. The CDR3 DNA is TGTGCCAGCAGTCTGGCGGGGGATGGCTACACCTTC. The complete variable domain, with remaining parts taken from reference TRBV7-9 and TRBJ1-2, reads DTGVSQNPRHKITKRGQNVTFRCDPISEHNRLYWYRQTLGQGPEFLTYFQNEAQLEKSRLLSDRFSAERPKGSFSTLEIQRTEQGDSAMYLCASSLAGDGYTFGSGTRLTVV.